These 21 T cell receptor beta chains originate from one sample sequenced in a study of CD8 T cells in ankylosing spondylitis. TCRdb analysed the 5' RACE reads with MiXCR anew, one entry per CDR3 protein. The sample lists 180,000 or so distinct CDR3 sequences, approximately 10% occurring once. The sequenced material came from blood, either unsorted or a sorted T cell fraction (not recorded which). Receptors originate from a male donor with ankylosing spondylitis or in good health (not recorded which).

This clonotype has ten or more counts. The J gene is TRBJ2-2, the V gene TRBV28; 9 nucleotides align to TRBD1. The length of the CDR3 is 15 residues. V lost 7 bases and J lost 2; bases outside the gene matches: 5. Germline V lookup: CDR1 MDHEN, CDR2 SYDVKM. DNA for the CDR3: TGTGCCAGCACCTGGGACAGGGCAAACACCGGGGAGCTGTTTTTT. Its translation: CASTWDRANTGELFF.

The sample holds many counts of this clonotype. The V call is TRBV13, the J call TRBJ1-4; D is perhaps TRBD1 (6 bases). CDR3 length equals 16 residues. Germline CDR1 and CDR2: PRHDT and FYEKMQ (reference sequence). Between the trimmed V and J ends, which lost 4 bases and 5 bases, there was a span of 17 bases. Here the CDR3 reads CASSSRGGTGNEKLFF. The CDR3 DNA follows: TGTGCCAGCAGCTCCAGGGGAGGGACTGGGAATGAAAAACTGTTTTTT.

This clonotype was counted at least ten times. The chain links TRBV24-1 to TRBJ1-1; D unclear. Between the trimmed V and J ends, which lost 8 bases and 4 bases, there was a span of 13 bases. Germline V CDR1 and CDR2: KGHDR, SFDVKD. The CDR3 extends over 13 amino acids. The CDR3 spells CATMIPGGTEAFF. The CDR3 nucleotides are TGTGCCACCATGATTCCGGGCGGCACTGAAGCTTTCTTT.

This clonotype has a count of ten or more. The chain is built from TRBV4-3 and TRBJ2-7; TRBD1 matches at 7 bases. CDR1 is LGHNA and CDR2 is YSLEER in the germline V gene. This CDR3 spans 15 amino acids. Trimming took 5 bases from V and 2 from J; bases not matched to a gene: 9. The CDR3 loop is CASSDRARGPYEQYF. For the CDR3, the DNA is TGCGCCAGCAGCGACAGGGCCCGGGGCCCCTACGAGCAGTACTTC.

The chain carries TRBV12-3 or TRBV12-4 and TRBJ2-1; D call uncertain. V lost 8 bases and J lost 0, with 8 bases in between. CDR3 length: 13 residues. The CDR3 DNA is TGTGCCAGCGGGAAGAGCTCCTACAATGAGCAGTTCTTC. Its translation: CASGKSSYNEQFF.

J is TRBJ2-6 and V is TRBV7-9; D unresolved. CDR1 and CDR2 (germline): SEHNR, FQNEAQ (reference sequence). The V end was cut by 5 bases, the J end by 6 bases, with 5 bases between. This CDR3 region has 12 residues. Here the CDR3 reads CASSPQANVLTF. DNA of the CDR3: TGTGCCAGCAGCCCCCAGGCCAACGTCCTGACTTTC.

This clonotype was seen ten or more times. The V and J genes are TRBV12-3 or TRBV12-4 and TRBJ1-2, with D perhaps matching TRBD1 (5 bases). V gave up 6 bases and J gave up 0 bases, with 14 bases separating them. The CDR3 contains 15 residues. CDR3 loop: CASRPGILANYGYTF. The CDR3 DNA is TGTGCCAGCAGACCAGGGATTCTAGCTAACTATGGCTACACCTTC.

This clonotype was found many times. V usage is TRBV15 and J usage is TRBJ2-3, with TRBD2 matching 9 bases. In germline, CDR1 is LNHNV, CDR2 YYDKDF (reference sequence). Germline trimming cut 5 bases from V and 2 bases from J; bases unmatched to any gene: 11. The CDR3 has 17 amino acids. The CDR3, as DNA: TGTGCCACCAGCGGTGAATCGACTAGCGGTTTCACAGATACGCAGTATTTT. Translation: CATSGESTSGFTDTQYF.

This clonotype showed up many times. V usage is TRBV10-2 and J usage is TRBJ2-2, with D perhaps TRBD2 (5 bases). The V end was cut by 7 bases, the J end by 3 bases, with 15 bases between. The CDR3 consists of 15 residues. CDR1 is WSHSY and CDR2 is SAAADI in the germline V gene. CDR3 region: CASMLTDYHTGELFF. CDR3 nucleotides: TGCGCCAGCATGCTAACCGACTACCACACCGGGGAGCTGTTTTTT.

In its sample, this clonotype was seen a few times. J is TRBJ2-1 and V is TRBV7-6; 7 bases are shared with TRBD1. Looked up from germline, CDR1 is SGHVS and CDR2 is FNYEAQ. This CDR3 comprises 13 residues. The V gene end was trimmed by 1 base and the J gene end by 11 bases; junction bases not matched to a gene: 5. The CDR3 loop reads CASSLGQGSQQFF. The DNA of the CDR3 is TGTGCCAGCAGCTTAGGACAGGGATCACAGCAGTTCTTC.

This clonotype came up a few times. The chain links TRBV4-3 to TRBJ1-2; TRBD1 is a possible D gene (6 bases). The CDR3 consists of 17 residues. Germline CDR1 and CDR2: LGHNA and YSLEER. Trimming pared 3 bases from V and 0 bases from J, leaving 17 bases between. CDR3 sequence reads: CASSQYRDIETNYGYTF. The CDR3 DNA is TGCGCCAGCAGCCAGTATCGGGACATCGAAACTAACTATGGCTACACCTTC.

The rearrangement uses TRBV27 and TRBJ1-6; D is ambiguous. Germline-derived CDR1 and CDR2 are MNHEY and SMNVEV (reference sequence). The CDR3 has 18 amino acids. V was cut by 2 bases and J by 3 bases, with 17 bases left in between. CDR3 DNA: TGTGCCAGCAGTTTACCCCGCCCGTTTTCCTACTATAATTCACCCCTCCACTTT. It specifies CASSLPRPFSYYNSPLHF.

At least ten counts were recorded for this clonotype. The V and J genes are TRBV5-1 and TRBJ2-2; 9 bases line up with TRBD2. Germline V CDR1 and CDR2: SGHRS, YFSETQ. The CDR3 is 16 amino acids. Losses at the gene ends were 5 bases for V and 5 bases for J; bases not matched to a gene: 10. CDR3 region: CASRVSGSGSTGELFF. CDR3 DNA: TGCGCCAGCAGGGTTAGCGGGAGCGGATCGACCGGGGAGCTGTTTTTT.

This clonotype has ten or more counts. The V gene is TRBV20-1, the J gene TRBJ1-1; 8 bases agree with TRBD1. V gave up 6 bases and J gave up 11 bases; unmatched junction bases: 17. CDR3 length: 14 residues. The germline V gene encodes CDR1 DFQATT and CDR2 SNEGSKA (reference sequence). Here the CDR3 DNA reads TGCAGTGCCCGGACCGCGACAGGGGAGGGCAGGGCTTTCTTT. It codes for CSARTATGEGRAFF.

This clonotype was seen repeatedly, ten times or more. The V and J genes are TRBV5-5 and TRBJ1-4; 8 bases map to TRBD1. Germline CDR1 is SGHKS and CDR2 is YYEKEE (reference sequence). This CDR3 spans 17 amino acids. Trimming cost V 4 bases and J 0 bases; bases outside gene matches: 8. This chain's CDR3 is CASSGATGAATNEKLFF. The CDR3 DNA reads TGTGCCAGCAGCGGTGCGACAGGGGCCGCAACTAATGAAAAACTGTTTTTT.

This clonotype was seen many times. The gene calls are TRBV5-1 and TRBJ1-1; D remains ambiguous. Germline-derived CDR1 and CDR2 are SGHRS and YFSETQ. This CDR3 is built from 14 residues. Trimming stripped 6 bases from V and 6 bases from J, with 18 bases between. The chain's CDR3 is CASTLTQSGAEAFF. The CDR3 bases are TGCGCCAGCACCCTAACCCAATCCGGGGCTGAAGCTTTCTTT.

This clonotype was recorded many times. V and J are TRBV14 and TRBJ2-2; possibly TRBD1 for D (6 bases). Per the germline V gene, CDR1 is SGHDN and CDR2 is FVKESK. V was clipped by 3 bases and J by 0 bases, with 14 bases between them. The CDR3 runs 17 residues. The CDR3 here is CASSHLSKGANTGELFF. The CDR3 nucleotides are TGTGCCAGCAGCCATTTGTCTAAGGGGGCGAACACCGGGGAGCTGTTTTTT. The complete variable domain, with remaining parts taken from reference TRBV14 and TRBJ2-2, reads EAGVTQFPSHSVIEKGQTVTLRCDPISGHDNLYWYRRVMGKEIKFLLHFVKESKQDESGMPNNRFLAERTGGTYSTLKVQPAELEDSGVYFCASSHLSKGANTGELFFGEGSRLTVL.

This clonotype has at least ten counts. The V call is TRBV29-1, the J call TRBJ2-7; D may be TRBD2 (5 bases). V lost 4 bases and J 3 bases, leaving 25 bases between the germline ends. Germline V gives CDR1 SQVTM, CDR2 ANQGSEA. This CDR3 has 17 amino acids. As DNA, the CDR3 is TGCAGCGTTGGACGGGTGCCTCGGACGGGAATTTTCTACGAGCAGTACTTC. Translated: CSVGRVPRTGIFYEQYF.

This clonotype was seen ten or more times. The chain is built from TRBV5-1 and TRBJ1-2; TRBD1 matches 8 bases. The V segment lost 4 bases and the J segment 2 bases; nucleotides outside the gene matches: 4. CDR3 size: 14 residues. The germline V gene has CDR1 SGHRS and CDR2 YFSETQ. Here the CDR3 reads CASSTSGGNYGYTF. The CDR3 coding sequence is TGCGCCAGCAGCACTTCAGGGGGCAACTATGGCTACACCTTC.

Comments on this clonotype: This could be a read error, since a much larger clone is one nucleotide away. The chain combines TRBV12-3 or TRBV12-4 with TRBJ1-5, with 10 bases matching TRBD1. The CDR3 has 14 residues. This CDR3 is CTSSLDRGHQPQHF. CDR3 DNA sequence: TGTACCAGCAGTCTTGACAGGGGGCATCAGCCCCAGCATTTT.

This clonotype was recorded many times. V is TRBV9 and J is TRBJ2-5; D possibly corresponds to TRBD2 (6 bases). Per germline, CDR1 SGDLS and CDR2 YYNGEE. Trimming took off 3 bases at V and 2 bases at J, with 14 bases between the two ends. The CDR3 is 15 residues long. CDR3 nucleotide sequence: TGTGCCAGCAGCGGCGGGGCTGGACTGCAAGAGACCCAGTACTTC. It encodes CASSGGAGLQETQYF.